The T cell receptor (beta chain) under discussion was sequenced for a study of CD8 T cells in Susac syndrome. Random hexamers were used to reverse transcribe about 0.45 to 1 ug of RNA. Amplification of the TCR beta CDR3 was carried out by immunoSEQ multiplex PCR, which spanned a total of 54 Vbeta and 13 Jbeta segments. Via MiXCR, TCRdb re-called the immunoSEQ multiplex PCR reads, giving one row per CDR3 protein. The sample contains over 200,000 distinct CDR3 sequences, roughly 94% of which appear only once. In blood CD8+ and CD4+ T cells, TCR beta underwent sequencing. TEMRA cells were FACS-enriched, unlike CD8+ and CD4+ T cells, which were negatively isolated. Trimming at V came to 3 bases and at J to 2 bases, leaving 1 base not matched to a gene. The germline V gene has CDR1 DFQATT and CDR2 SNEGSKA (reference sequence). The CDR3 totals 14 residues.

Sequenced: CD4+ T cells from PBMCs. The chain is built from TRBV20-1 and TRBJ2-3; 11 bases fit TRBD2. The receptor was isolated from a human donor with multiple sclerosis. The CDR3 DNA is TGCAGTGCTAGTAGCGGGGGGGCCACAGATACGCAGTATTTT. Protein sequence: CSASSGGATDTQYF.